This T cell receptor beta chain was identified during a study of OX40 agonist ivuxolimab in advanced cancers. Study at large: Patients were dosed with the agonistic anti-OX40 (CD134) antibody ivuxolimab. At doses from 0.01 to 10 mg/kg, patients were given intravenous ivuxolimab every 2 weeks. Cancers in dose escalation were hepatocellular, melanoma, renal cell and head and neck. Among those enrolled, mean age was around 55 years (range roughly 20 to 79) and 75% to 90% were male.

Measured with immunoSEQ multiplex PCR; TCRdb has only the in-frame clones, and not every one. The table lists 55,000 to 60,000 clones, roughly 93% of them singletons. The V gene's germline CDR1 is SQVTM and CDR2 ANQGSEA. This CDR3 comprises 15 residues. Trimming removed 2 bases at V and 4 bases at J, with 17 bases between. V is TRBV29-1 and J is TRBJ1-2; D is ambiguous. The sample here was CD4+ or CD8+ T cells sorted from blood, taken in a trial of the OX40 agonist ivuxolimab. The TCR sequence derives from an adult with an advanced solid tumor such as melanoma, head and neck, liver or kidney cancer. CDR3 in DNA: TGCAGCGTTGAATCGGGGAGACAAAACCGCTATGGCTACACCTTC. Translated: CSVESGRQNRYGYTF. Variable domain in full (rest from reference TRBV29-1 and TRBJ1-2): SAVISQKPSRDICQRGTSLTIQCQVDSQVTMMFWYRQQPGQSLTLIATANQGSEATYESGFVIDKFPISRPNLTFSTLTVSNMSPEDSSIYLCSVESGRQNRYGYTFGSGTRLTVV.